These 26 T cell receptor beta chains share one sample of origin, sequenced in a study of shared clonotypes between healthy human individuals. Clones were read by immunoSEQ multiplex PCR, and TCRdb kept only the in-frame ones, dropping some. The repertoire has hundreds of thousands of clones, around 96% of them found once; the top ten carry about 0.11%. CD8 cells classed as naive were CD45RO-negative and positively selected for CCR7, excluding terminally differentiated effector memory CD45RA+ cells. Sequencing was performed on naive CD8+ T cells sorted from blood. These receptors came from a young woman in good health.

The gene calls are TRBV11-3 and TRBJ1-1; D is ambiguous. The CDR3 spans 13 residues. Germline CDR1 is SGHNT and CDR2 is YENEEA. The germline V and J ends were trimmed by 6 bases and 6 bases, with 14 bases remaining between them. This CDR3 reads CASSALAGAEAFF. Here the CDR3 DNA reads TGTGCCAGCAGTGCCCTGGCGGGAGCTGAAGCTTTCTTT.

Written as DNA, the CDR3 is TGCGCCAGCAGCCAAGGAGGGGGGTTCGGCGAGCAGTACTTC. It encodes CASSQGGGFGEQYF. The rearrangement joins TRBV4-1 to TRBJ2-7; D tentatively fits TRBD1 or TRBD2 (6 bases each). The V gene's germline CDR1 is MGHRA and CDR2 YSYEKL. Trimming pared 1 base from V and 6 bases from J, leaving 13 bases between. This CDR3 contains 14 residues.

The chain recombines TRBV19 with TRBJ1-4; D uncertain. Trimming removed 8 bases from V and 12 bases from J, with 16 bases in between. Per germline, CDR1 LNHDA and CDR2 SQIVND (reference sequence). There are 12 residues in the CDR3. CDR3 sequence: CASHKSGMELFF. The CDR3 DNA follows: TGTGCCAGTCACAAGTCGGGGATGGAACTGTTTTTT.

CDR3 protein: CASSIGDGALYEQYF. The DNA of the CDR3 is TGTGCCAGTAGTATAGGCGACGGGGCTCTCTACGAGCAGTACTTC. The chain employs TRBV19 and TRBJ2-7, with D possibly called TRBD1 or TRBD2 (5 bases each). Per germline, CDR1 LNHDA and CDR2 SQIVND (reference sequence). The CDR3 totals 15 residues. Trimming took off 1 base at V and 3 bases at J, with 13 bases between the two ends.

The chain joins TRBV6-5 to TRBJ2-1; D is unresolved. Trimming stripped 6 bases from V and 0 bases from J, with 12 bases between. The CDR3 runs 15 residues. CDR1 and CDR2 from the germline V gene are MNHEY and SVGAGI. The CDR3 coding sequence is TGTGCCAGCAGCGACGATCAAAGCTCCTACAATGAGCAGTTCTTC. Translating gives CASSDDQSSYNEQFF.

The V and J genes are TRBV2 and TRBJ2-1; 14 nucleotides agree with TRBD2. Trimming took 2 bases from V and 8 from J; bases not matched to a gene: 5. The CDR3 consists of 16 residues. CDR1 and CDR2 (germline): SNHLY, FYNNEI. DNA for the CDR3: TGTGCCAGCAGTGAACGCCCGGGACTAGCGGGAGATGAGCAGTTCTTC. It is translated as CASSERPGLAGDEQFF. The full variable domain, with the rest looked up from reference TRBV2 and TRBJ2-1, is EPEVTQTPSHQVTQMGQEVILRCVPISNHLYFYWYRQILGQKVEFLVSFYNNEISEKSEIFDDQFSVERPDGSNFTLKIRSTKLEDSAMYFCASSERPGLAGDEQFFGPGTRLTVL.

V gene TRBV6-5 combines with J gene TRBJ2-7, with D unclear. Germline loops: CDR1 MNHEY, CDR2 SVGAGI. The ends were cut back, 3 bases at V and 0 bases at J, with 9 bases in the middle. The CDR3 covers 14 residues. The CDR3 loop reads CASSYASVSYEQYF. The CDR3 coding sequence is TGTGCCAGCAGTTATGCATCCGTCTCCTACGAGCAGTACTTC.

This clone was counted a few times. The J gene is TRBJ1-1, the V gene TRBV29-1, with 8 bases that match TRBD1. With V trimmed by 0 bases and J by 5 bases, 11 bases remained unmatched. This CDR3 has 16 residues. In germline, CDR1 is SQVTM, CDR2 ANQGSEA. The DNA of the CDR3 is TGCAGCGTTGAAGATCTCTTAGACAGGGGAGGTACTGAAGCTTTCTTT. Its protein is CSVEDLLDRGGTEAFF.

This chain links TRBV27 with TRBJ2-7; D might be TRBD2 (6 bases). Germline V gene sequence: CDR1 MNHEY, CDR2 SMNVEV (reference sequence). This CDR3 has 13 amino acids. V dropped 6 bases and J dropped 5 bases, with 14 bases sitting between them. CDR3 in DNA: TGTGCCAGCAGATGGCTTGGAGGGGACGAGCAGTACTTC. Translating it yields CASRWLGGDEQYF.

CDR3 sequence: CAWSPLTSGTTDTQYF. CDR3 nucleotide sequence: TGTGCCTGGAGTCCACTTACTAGCGGGACGACAGATACGCAGTATTTT. The rearrangement uses TRBV30 and TRBJ2-3; TRBD2 matches at 10 bases. Germline V gene lookup returns CDR1 GTSNPN and CDR2 SVGIG (reference sequence). The CDR3 covers 16 residues. Trimming took 2 bases from V and 3 from J; bases not matched to a gene: 8.

The chain joins TRBV7-9 to TRBJ1-1, with a tentative D call TRBD1 (6 bases). Germline assignment: CDR1 SEHNR and CDR2 FQNEAQ (reference sequence). CDR3 length: 13 residues. V gave up 3 bases and J gave up 5 bases, with 10 bases separating them. CDR3 sequence reads: CASSLTGKTEAFF. The CDR3, as DNA: TGTGCCAGCAGCTTGACAGGAAAAACTGAAGCTTTCTTT.

In DNA, the CDR3 is TGTGCCAGCAGTTTACAGCGGGGGGCGAACACTGAAGCTTTCTTT. Its protein is CASSLQRGANTEAFF. V is TRBV27 and J is TRBJ1-1, with D possibly TRBD1 on 6 matching bases. Deletions cut 2 bases from V and 1 base from J, with 11 bases between. Germline V gene data show CDR1 as MNHEY and CDR2 as SMNVEV (reference sequence). CDR3 length equals 15 residues.

The chain is built from TRBV25-1 and TRBJ1-5; TRBD1 is a possible D gene (5 bases). The CDR3 runs to 13 residues. The germline V gene encodes CDR1 MGHDK and CDR2 SYGVNS. V lost 5 bases and J 9 bases, leaving 14 bases between the germline ends. CDR3 amino acids: CASSPGTPGPQHF. In nucleotides, the CDR3 is TGTGCCAGCAGTCCAGGGACGCCGGGGCCCCAGCATTTT.

This sequence joins TRBV13 and TRBJ1-1; D possibly corresponds to TRBD1 (5 bases). The germline V gene encodes CDR1 PRHDT and CDR2 FYEKMQ (reference sequence). Trimming left V 5 bases short and J 4 bases short, with 11 bases between. There are 13 residues in the CDR3. This CDR3 is CASSPQGGTEAFF. The CDR3 DNA reads as TGTGCCAGCAGCCCCCAGGGTGGCACTGAAGCTTTCTTT.

The CDR3 region has the DNA TGCGCCAGCAGGTCGGAAGGGTTCGGGATTGGGGGGCTCTATGGCTACACCTTC. Its protein is CASRSEGFGIGGLYGYTF. The rearrangement joins TRBV5-1 to TRBJ1-2; D possibly corresponds to TRBD1 (6 bases). The germline CDR1 and CDR2 sequences are SGHRS and YFSETQ. Trimming removed 5 bases from V and 4 bases from J, with 27 bases in between. The CDR3 length is 18 residues.

CDR3 sequence: CASSLVEPFTDTQYF. DNA for the CDR3: TGTGCCAGCAGCTTAGTCGAGCCCTTCACAGATACGCAGTATTTT. The chain carries TRBV7-6 and TRBJ2-3; no firm D call. Germline V gives CDR1 SGHVS, CDR2 FNYEAQ. Trimming took off 1 base at V and 2 bases at J, with 10 bases between the two ends. The CDR3 runs 15 residues. Supplemented by reference TRBV7-6 and TRBJ2-3, the full variable domain reads GAGVSQSPRYKVTKRGQDVALRCDPISGHVSLYWYRQALGQGPEFLTYFNYEAQQDKSGLPNDRFSAERPEGSISTLTIQRTEQRDSAMYRCASSLVEPFTDTQYFGPGTRLTVL.

The genes are TRBV5-6 and TRBJ2-7, with D perhaps being TRBD1 or TRBD2 (5 bases each). V was shortened by 4 bases and J by 1 base, with 9 bases between the two germline ends. The length of the CDR3 is 13 residues. Looked up from germline, CDR1 is SGHDT and CDR2 is YYEEEE. CDR3 sequence: CASSRGSSYEQYF. CDR3 coding DNA: TGTGCCAGCAGCCGGGGCAGTTCCTACGAGCAGTACTTC.

The rearrangement uses TRBV7-8 and TRBJ2-1; D is undetermined. V was shortened by 5 bases and J by 4 bases, with 15 bases between the two germline ends. The CDR3 length is 15 residues. CDR1 and CDR2 (germline): SGHVS, FQNEAQ. The CDR3 DNA reads TGTGCCAGCAGCCCAATGGGGAATCTATACAATGAGCAGTTCTTC. This sequence encodes CASSPMGNLYNEQFF.

As regards this clone: This sample includes further DNA sequences coding for the same CDR3. This sequence joins TRBV13 and TRBJ2-7; D call uncertain. The CDR3 runs to 13 residues. The V and J ends lost 8 bases and 0 bases respectively, with 11 bases between them. Germline-derived CDR1 and CDR2 are PRHDT and FYEKMQ (reference sequence). Here the CDR3 reads CASSLGLSYEQYF. CDR3 bases: TGTGCCAGCTCGCTAGGTCTCTCCTACGAGCAGTACTTC.

This chain links TRBV27 with TRBJ2-7, with 8 positions matching TRBD2. The germline gives CDR1 MNHEY, CDR2 SMNVEV (reference sequence). The CDR3 spans 15 residues. V was clipped by 6 bases and J by 3 bases; unmatched bases: 10. CDR3 region: CASRLTGGTHYEQYF. For the CDR3, the DNA is TGTGCCAGCAGATTAACGGGAGGGACCCACTACGAGCAGTACTTC.

This clone was detected only once. The chain employs TRBV4-1 and TRBJ1-1; 7 bases align to TRBD1. This CDR3 has 15 amino acids. V trimming: 11 bases; J trimming: 2 bases; junction bases outside the gene matches: 14. CDR1 and CDR2 from the germline V gene are MGHRA and YSYEKL. CDR3 bases: TGCGCCCGGGAGGGAGAGGGGGCGAAAAACACTGAAGCTTTCTTT. This gives the protein CAREGEGAKNTEAFF.

The chain combines TRBV9 with TRBJ1-2; D uncertain. CDR3 length equals 15 residues. The V and J ends lost 3 bases and 5 bases respectively, with 17 bases between them. Germline V gene data show CDR1 as SGDLS and CDR2 as YYNGEE. CDR3 region: CASSGARDVGYGYTF. Here the CDR3 DNA reads TGTGCCAGCAGCGGGGCTCGAGATGTAGGGTATGGCTACACCTTC. Based on the CDR3 plus reference TRBV9 and TRBJ1-2, the full variable domain is DSGVTQTPKHLITATGQRVTLRCSPRSGDLSVYWYQQSLDQGLQFLIQYYNGEERAKGNILERFSAQQFPDLHSELNLSSLELGDSALYFCASSGARDVGYGYTFGSGTRLTVV.

The genes are TRBV6-5 and TRBJ2-2; TRBD1 matches at 7 bases. Germline CDR1 MNHEY, CDR2 SVGAGI. This CDR3 spans 16 amino acids. With 0 bases clipped from V and 7 bases from J, the junction kept 8 bases outside the gene matches. The CDR3 bases are TGTGCCAGCAGTTACTCGAGTACAGGGGCGATCGGGGAGCTGTTTTTT. Its protein product is CASSYSSTGAIGELFF.

This clone was seen just once. The chain recombines TRBV10-3 with TRBJ1-1; D gene unclear. Germline CDR1 and CDR2: ENHRY and SYGVKD. CDR3 length: 12 residues. The V end was cut by 10 bases, the J end by 1 base, with 10 bases between. The CDR3 spells CATGEGNTEAFF. CDR3 sequence (DNA): TGTGCCACCGGGGAGGGGAACACTGAAGCTTTCTTT.

The rearrangement joins TRBV2 to TRBJ2-1, with TRBD1 matching over 11 bases. In germline, CDR1 is SNHLY, CDR2 FYNNEI. The CDR3 has 17 amino acids. V lost 6 bases to trimming and J lost 5 bases; unmatched junction nucleotides: 12. CDR3 residues: CASSIWVRDRGDNEQFF. CDR3 nucleotides: TGTGCCAGCAGCATCTGGGTCCGGGACAGGGGGGACAATGAGCAGTTCTTC.

The genes are TRBV13 and TRBJ2-1; D gene uncertain. This CDR3 comprises 14 residues. Trimming removed 3 bases at V and 5 bases at J, with 11 bases between. CDR1 and CDR2 (germline): PRHDT, FYEKMQ (reference sequence). The DNA for the CDR3 is TGTGCCAGCAGCTTCTCTTGGAGAAACAATGAGCAGTTCTTC. This codes for CASSFSWRNNEQFF.